Reported below is one T cell receptor (beta chain). The target antigen is unknown. One junction end does not reproduce the germline sequence, and a read error may be involved. RNA extraction was followed by reverse transcription into cDNA, which acted as the sequencing template. Sequencing was performed with immunoSEQ multiplex PCR; in TCRdb, only in-frame clones are kept and a portion is missing. The sample consists of some 110,000 clones, approximately 38% of them appearing once. CDR1 is SGHAT, CDR2 FQDESV, per germline (reference sequence). This CDR3 region has 15 residues. This specimen comes from a study of CD8+ T cells in alopecia areata. Overall study: Treated patients received oral tofacitinib, 5 to 10 mg twice daily. Patients took tofacitinib for 6 to 18 months, followed by 6 drug-free months.

Study-wide results and caveats: Lesional scalp displayed greater clonality than normal scalp, most notably in alopecia totalis/universalis.

Patients with alopecia areata provided lesional scalp punch biopsies as well as peripheral blood. The sequence came from a human donor with alopecia areata. Sequenced material: CD4+ T cells sorted from blood. The chain carries TRBV11-1 and TRBJ2-5, with 7 bases lining up with TRBD2. The CDR3: CASSLAVHSQETQYF. The CDR3 bases are TGTGCCAGCAGCCTAGCGGTCCACAGCCAAGAGACCCAGTACTTC.